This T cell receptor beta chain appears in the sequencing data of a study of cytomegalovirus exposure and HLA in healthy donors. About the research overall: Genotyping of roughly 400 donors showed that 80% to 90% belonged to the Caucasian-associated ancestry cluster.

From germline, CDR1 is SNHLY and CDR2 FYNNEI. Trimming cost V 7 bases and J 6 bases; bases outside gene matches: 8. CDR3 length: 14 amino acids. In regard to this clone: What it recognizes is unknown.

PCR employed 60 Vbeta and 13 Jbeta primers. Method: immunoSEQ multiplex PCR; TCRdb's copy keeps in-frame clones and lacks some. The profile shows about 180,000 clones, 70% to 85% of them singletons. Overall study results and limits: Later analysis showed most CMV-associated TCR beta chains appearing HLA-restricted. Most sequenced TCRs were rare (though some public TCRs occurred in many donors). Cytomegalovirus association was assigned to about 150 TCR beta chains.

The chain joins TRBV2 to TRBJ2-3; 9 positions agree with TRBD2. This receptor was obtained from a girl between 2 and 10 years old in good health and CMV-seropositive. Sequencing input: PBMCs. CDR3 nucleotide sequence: TGTGCCAGCACGAGGCGGGGGGGCGCTGATACGCAGTATTTT. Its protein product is CASTRRGGADTQYF.